The clone carrying this T cell receptor (beta chain) was seen a single time. Its target is not known. CDR3 size: 16 residues. Germline V gene lookup returns CDR1 MNHGY and CDR2 SVAAGI. The record originates from a study of shared clonotypes between healthy human individuals. Broader study findings: Sampling used blood alone; tissue repertoires probably differ. What rarefaction showed was incomplete sorted-subset sequencing despite large depth. Estimated clonotype richness was generally higher in naive than memory subsets.

The table came from immunoSEQ multiplex PCR; TCRdb's copy has only in-frame clones and leaves some out. Of around 650,000 clones listed, approximately 96% are singletons. Naive CD8 cells comprised CD45RO-negative, CCR7-positively selected cells, excluding terminally differentiated effector memory CD45RA+ cells. The chain combines TRBV6-9 with TRBJ2-5; 12 bases fit TRBD2. Near its end, the DNA agrees better with TRBJ2-7, so the J call may be wrong. Sequencing used naive CD8+ T cells sorted from blood. This clonotype was sampled from a woman aged 25 to 39 in good health. Here the CDR3 reads CARGTSGPHDVYEQYF. The CDR3 DNA sequence: TGTGCCAGGGGGACTAGCGGGCCACACGACGTCTACGAGCAGTACTTC.